This entry lists 14 T cell receptor beta chains sequenced from one sample in a study of CD8 T cells in Susac syndrome. Random-hexamer reverse transcription was applied to about 0.5 to 1 ug RNA. In TCRdb, the immunoSEQ multiplex PCR reads were re-called with MiXCR into one record per CDR3 protein. The table has about 300,000 distinct CDR3 sequences, about nine tenths seen once. The sequenced sample was CD8+ T cells from PBMCs. These receptor sequences come from a human donor with multiple sclerosis.

The genes are TRBV20-1 and TRBJ1-1; D is perhaps TRBD1 (5 bases). CDR3 length: 16 residues. CDR1 and CDR2 from the germline V gene are DFQATT and SNEGSKA (reference sequence). Trimming removed 0 bases from V and 7 bases from J, with 21 bases in between. The CDR3 DNA reads as TGCAGTGCTAGAGATAAAAGGGGTCCCATCTTCATTGAAGCTTTCTTT. This sequence encodes CSARDKRGPIFIEAFF.

J is TRBJ1-6 and V is TRBV2; 8 bases are shared with TRBD1. J lost 10 bases, V lost 4 bases, and 18 bases had no gene match. Germline CDR1 and CDR2: SNHLY and FYNNEI. This CDR3 has 18 amino acids. Written as DNA, the CDR3 is TGTGCCAGCAGTGGTTTCAGGGGGCTGCCACCCCCCCAATCACCCCTCCACTTT. Amino acid sequence: CASSGFRGLPPPQSPLHF.

V is TRBV3-1 and J is TRBJ2-1; 7 nucleotides line up with TRBD2. The CDR3 contains 15 residues. V was clipped by 0 bases and J by 6 bases; unmatched bases: 5. The V gene's germline CDR1 is LGHDT and CDR2 YNNKEL (reference sequence). Here the CDR3 reads CASSQDESSGNEQFF. DNA for the CDR3: TGTGCCAGCAGCCAAGATGAGTCTAGCGGCAATGAGCAGTTCTTC.

This chain connects TRBV7-9 to TRBJ2-3, with 10 bases fitting TRBD2. The ends lost 3 bases at V and 6 bases at J; junction bases unmatched: 6. This CDR3 spans 15 amino acids. CDR1 and CDR2 from the germline V gene are SEHNR and FQNEAQ (reference sequence). Here the CDR3 DNA reads TGTGCCAGCAGCTTCCCTAGCGGGAGTAGGGATACGCAGTATTTT. Its protein product is CASSFPSGSRDTQYF.

Only one count was recorded for this clonotype. The rearrangement uses TRBV4-3 and TRBJ2-7, with D possibly called TRBD1 or TRBD2 (6 bases each). Germline CDR1 and CDR2: LGHNA and YSLEER. V was pared by 3 bases and J by 2 bases, with 17 bases between. CDR3 size: 16 residues. DNA for the CDR3: TGCGCCAGCAGCCAGGGGGTTGGGGGGCGCGCCTACGAGCAGTACTTC. Translated: CASSQGVGGRAYEQYF.

The chain couples TRBV11-2 to TRBJ2-7; D is perhaps TRBD1 (5 bases). This CDR3 spans 13 amino acids. Between the trimmed V and J ends, which lost 8 bases and 3 bases, there was a span of 14 bases. The germline V gene encodes CDR1 SGHAT and CDR2 FQNNGV. The chain's CDR3 is CASAAGIIYEQYF. As DNA, the CDR3 is TGTGCCAGCGCCGCAGGGATAATCTACGAGCAGTACTTC. Filled out from reference TRBV11-2 and TRBJ2-7, the complete variable domain reads EAGVAQSPRYKIIEKRQSVAFWCNPISGHATLYWYQQILGQGPKLLIQFQNNGVVDDSQLPKDRFSAERLKGVDSTLKIQPAKLEDSAVYLCASAAGIIYEQYFGPGTRLTVT.

V usage is TRBV15 and J usage is TRBJ2-5, with 7 positions matching TRBD2. CDR1 LNHNV and CDR2 YYDKDF come from the germline V gene (reference sequence). With 0 bases clipped from V and 5 bases from J, the junction kept 3 bases outside the gene matches. The CDR3 loop spans 14 amino acids. CDR3 residues: CATSRDPGGETQYF. CDR3 sequence (DNA): TGTGCCACCAGCAGAGATCCCGGGGGGGAGACCCAGTACTTC.

The CDR3, as DNA: TGTGCCAGCAGCTTATGGGAGCGGGGGGTGACCCAGTACTTC. It yields the protein CASSLWERGVTQYF. The rearrangement links TRBV11-2 to TRBJ2-5; the match to TRBD2 covers 9 bases. With V trimmed by 2 bases and J by 7 bases, 5 bases remained unmatched. CDR1 SGHAT and CDR2 FQNNGV come from the germline V gene. This CDR3 spans 14 amino acids.

V and J are TRBV5-4 and TRBJ1-2, with D perhaps matching TRBD1 (5 bases). The CDR3 is 14 residues long. Germline CDR1 SGHNT, CDR2 YYREEE (reference sequence). Trimming removed 4 bases at V and 6 bases at J, with 16 bases between. The CDR3 nucleotides are TGTGCCAGCAGCCTCTCGGGGGGGGGTGATGGCTACACCTTC. This encodes CASSLSGGGDGYTF.

The chain is built from TRBV7-2 and TRBJ2-7; tentatively, D is TRBD1 or TRBD2 (5 bases each). Trimming took off 2 bases at V and 0 bases at J, with 14 bases between the two ends. Per germline, CDR1 SGHTA and CDR2 FQGNSA. The CDR3 is made up of 16 amino acids. As DNA, the CDR3 is TGTGCCAGCAGCTTATATTCGGGGACGAGCTCCTACGAGCAGTACTTC. Protein product: CASSLYSGTSSYEQYF. Full variable domain (remainder filled in from reference TRBV7-2 and TRBJ2-7): GAGVSQSPSNKVTEKGKDVELRCDPISGHTALYWYRQSLGQGLEFLIYFQGNSAPDKSGLPSDRFSAERTGGSVSTLTIQRTQQEDSAVYLCASSLYSGTSSYEQYFGPGTRLTVT.

The rearrangement joins TRBV20-1 to TRBJ2-1, with 9 bases that match TRBD2. Germline V gives CDR1 DFQATT, CDR2 SNEGSKA (reference sequence). The CDR3 runs to 15 residues. Trimming at V came to 5 bases and at J to 5 bases, leaving 10 bases not matched to a gene. The CDR3 bases are TGCAGTGCTCCAATAAGACTAGCGGTGCACAATGAGCAGTTCTTC. It translates to CSAPIRLAVHNEQFF.

V and J are TRBV6-1 and TRBJ2-2; D perhaps matches TRBD1 (6 bases). The CDR3 is 19 amino acids. Trimming left V 6 bases short and J 1 base short, with 24 bases between. Germline V gene sequence: CDR1 MNHNS, CDR2 SASEGT. CDR3 nucleotides: TGTGCCAGCAGCCAAAAAGGGGTTACCACAGGGTTGAACACCGGGGAGCTGTTTTTT. Protein product: CASSQKGVTTGLNTGELFF.

This clonotype was seen only once. The gene calls are TRBV6-4 and TRBJ2-2; D gene uncertain. The germline CDR1 and CDR2 sequences are MRHNA and SNTAGT. Trimming pared 0 bases from V and 6 bases from J, leaving 5 bases between. This CDR3 contains 13 residues. The CDR3 here is CASSDSSPGELFF. The DNA of the CDR3 is TGTGCCAGCAGTGACTCGAGTCCCGGGGAGCTGTTTTTT.

J is TRBJ2-7 and V is TRBV7-9; D is unclear. The V end was cut by 5 bases, the J end by 3 bases, with 11 bases between. The CDR3 is made up of 13 amino acids. From germline, CDR1 is SEHNR and CDR2 FQNEAQ (reference sequence). CDR3 amino acids: CASSTSQYYEQYF. The DNA of the CDR3 is TGTGCCAGCAGCACCTCGCAGTACTACGAGCAGTACTTC.